This T cell receptor (beta chain) was identified in a study of blood T cell repertoires in COVID-19. Overall study: Donors in the United States, Italy and Spain gave samples during acute or convalescent COVID-19. PBMCs, B-cell-depleted T cells, or T cells provided the cDNA or gDNA that made up the material.

Method: immunoSEQ multiplex PCR; TCRdb's copy keeps in-frame clones and lacks some. The table has under 250,000 clones, around 85% seen once. This CDR3 contains 8 residues. The germline V gene has CDR1 DFQATT and CDR2 SNEGSKA (reference sequence). Material for sequencing was peripheral blood. The clonotype originates from a man between 60 and 70 years old with acute or convalescent COVID-19. The V call is TRBV20-1, the J call TRBJ2-7; no clear D gene. Here the CDR3 DNA reads TGCATATTTCGGGAGCAGTACTTC. Its protein product is CIFREQYF.